This T cell receptor beta chain comes out of a study of T cell responses to AZD1222 COVID-19 vaccine. Broader study findings: Seropositive status at baseline applied to only five or six AZD1222 recipients. Among vaccine-associated CD4 TCRs, coverage spanned spike, with dominance at 160-218 and 743-854. Repertoire sampling happened only post peak T cell response.

Pooling was applied to second doses at about 4 or about 12 weeks. Sequenced by immunoSEQ multiplex PCR; TCRdb stores in-frame clones only, minus some. This table has some 150,000 clones, about 86% appearing once. This clone was seen a few times. Its antigen is not identified. V lost 0 bases and J 11 bases, leaving 14 bases between the germline ends. Germline values: CDR1 LNHNV, CDR2 YYDKDF (reference sequence). This CDR3 is 14 amino acids long. The chain recombines TRBV15 with TRBJ1-5; perhaps TRBD1 as D (5 bases). Here the sequenced sample was peripheral blood, taken 28 days after the second AZD1222 dose. This receptor was taken from an adult who received the AZD1222 COVID-19 vaccine. CDR3 in DNA: TGTGCCACCAGCAGAGATGGGGGAATCATAGCCCAGCATTTT. Its protein is CATSRDGGIIAQHF.